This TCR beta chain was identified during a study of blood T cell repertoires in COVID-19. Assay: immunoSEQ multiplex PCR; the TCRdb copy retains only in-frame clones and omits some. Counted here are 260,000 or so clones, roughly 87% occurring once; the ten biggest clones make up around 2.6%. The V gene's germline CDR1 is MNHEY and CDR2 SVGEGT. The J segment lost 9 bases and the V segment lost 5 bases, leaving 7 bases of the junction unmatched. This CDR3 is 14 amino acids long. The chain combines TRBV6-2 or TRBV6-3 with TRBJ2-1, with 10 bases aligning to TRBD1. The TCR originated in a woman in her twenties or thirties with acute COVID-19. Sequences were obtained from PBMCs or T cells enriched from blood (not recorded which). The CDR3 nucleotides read TGTGCCAGCAGTGACAGGGGGCGCTTCGGTGAGCAGTTCTTC. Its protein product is CASSDRGRFGEQFF.